Listed here are 20 T cell receptor beta chains from one sample, sequenced in a study of blood T cell repertoires in COVID-19. TCRdb keeps only in-frame clones here, not all; method: immunoSEQ multiplex PCR. Here the sample spans more than 200,000 clones, 82% being singletons. The specimen was peripheral blood. These receptors originate from a woman older than 75 with COVID-19, enrolled during active disease.

The chain links TRBV11-3 to TRBJ2-2; 11 nucleotides align to TRBD1. Germline values: CDR1 SGHNT, CDR2 YENEEA. The CDR3 spans 14 residues. V lost 6 bases to trimming and J lost 4 bases; unmatched junction nucleotides: 1. The CDR3 is CASRGTGGTGELFF. Here the CDR3 DNA reads TGTGCCAGCAGAGGGACAGGGGGCACCGGGGAGCTGTTTTTT.

Remarks on this clone: One end of the junction varies from germline; a read error may be responsible. The chain links TRBV29-1 to TRBJ2-7; no firm D call. Germline-derived CDR1 and CDR2 are SQVTM and ANQGSEA. This CDR3 region has 14 residues. The CDR3 nucleotides are TGCAGCGCCTCGACGCGGAGCCGTTCCTCCGAGCAGTACTTC. This sequence encodes CSASTRSRSSEQYF.

This clone has more than one count but fewer than ten. The rearrangement links TRBV11-3 to TRBJ2-7; the match to TRBD1 covers 10 bases. CDR1 and CDR2 from the germline V gene are SGHNT and YENEEA. Trimming took 3 bases from V and 6 from J; bases not matched to a gene: 2. This CDR3 region has 13 residues. The CDR3 here is CASSLGQGTEQYF. The CDR3 DNA reads TGTGCCAGCAGCTTGGGACAGGGGACCGAGCAGTACTTC.

The chain is built from TRBV9 and TRBJ2-1, with D perhaps matching TRBD2 (5 bases). The V gene lost 4 bases and the J gene lost 7 bases, with 18 bases spanning the gap. The germline V gene has CDR1 SGDLS and CDR2 YYNGEE. The CDR3 covers 15 residues. This CDR3 is CASSPFHGGGNEQFF. CDR3 sequence (DNA): TGTGCCAGCAGCCCTTTCCACGGAGGCGGGAATGAGCAGTTCTTC.

This chain uses TRBV19 with TRBJ1-1, with 8 bases identical to TRBD1. Looked up from germline, CDR1 is LNHDA and CDR2 is SQIVND (reference sequence). The CDR3 has 15 amino acids. Trimming cost V 3 bases and J 4 bases; bases outside gene matches: 7. CDR3 nucleotide sequence: TGTGCCAGTAGTATGGACAGGGCTGGTGTCACTGAAGCTTTCTTT. The encoded protein is CASSMDRAGVTEAFF.

V and J are TRBV28 and TRBJ2-2, with TRBD2 matching 7 bases. Looked up from germline, CDR1 is MDHEN and CDR2 is SYDVKM. V lost 3 bases to trimming and J lost 3 bases; unmatched junction nucleotides: 4. CDR3 length: 15 amino acids. The CDR3, as DNA: TGTGCCAGCAGTTTGGGAGGGAGGGACACCGGGGAGCTGTTTTTT. This encodes CASSLGGRDTGELFF.

The CDR3 region is CASSFEAGDNQPQHF. The CDR3 DNA is TGTGCCAGCAGCTTCGAAGCGGGGGACAATCAGCCCCAGCATTTT. The chain recombines TRBV2 with TRBJ1-5, with D tentatively TRBD1 (5 bases). The CDR3 has 15 residues. Germline V gene data show CDR1 as SNHLY and CDR2 as FYNNEI. V was clipped by 6 bases and J by 3 bases, with 15 bases between them.

The gene calls are TRBV7-3 and TRBJ2-1; 13 bases map to TRBD2. CDR3 length: 15 amino acids. Germline assignment: CDR1 SGHTA and CDR2 FQGTGA. The trim removed 5 bases at V and 9 bases at J, leaving 7 bases unmatched. The DNA for the CDR3 is TGTGCCAGCAGCCTGACTAGCGGGGGGTCGGGTGAGCAGTTCTTC. Protein sequence: CASSLTSGGSGEQFF.

The sample holds one count of this clone. The J gene is TRBJ2-7, the V gene TRBV5-4; 9 bases are a match to TRBD2. In germline, CDR1 is SGHNT, CDR2 YYREEE (reference sequence). The CDR3 spans 16 residues. With 4 bases clipped from V and 2 bases from J, the junction kept 10 bases outside the gene matches. In nucleotides, the CDR3 is TGTGCCAGCAGCCTCGGGAGTAGCGGGAGCCCCTACGAGCAGTACTTC. This sequence encodes CASSLGSSGSPYEQYF.

The count of this clone is one. The CDR3 is CAWSVGTGPSPLHF. Written as DNA, the CDR3 is TGTGCCTGGAGTGTAGGGACAGGACCCTCACCCCTCCACTTT. The genes are TRBV30 and TRBJ1-6, with 8 bases aligning to TRBD1. CDR3 length: 14 amino acids. The V and J ends lost 0 bases and 10 bases, in that order; junction bases with no gene match: 5. CDR1 is GTSNPN, CDR2 SVGIG, per germline (reference sequence).

V gene TRBV5-1 combines with J gene TRBJ1-2; possibly TRBD1 for D (5 bases). CDR1 SGHRS and CDR2 YFSETQ come from the germline V gene. The V and J ends lost 0 bases and 8 bases respectively, with 20 bases between them. This CDR3 has 16 amino acids. CDR3 in DNA: TGCGCCAGCAGCTTGGAGCCCTCGGGGGATAGGAGGGGCTACACCTTC. Encoded protein: CASSLEPSGDRRGYTF. Using reference TRBV5-1 and TRBJ1-2 for the parts outside the CDR3, the full variable domain is KAGVTQTPRYLIKTRGQQVTLSCSPISGHRSVSWYQQTPGQGLQFLFEYFSETQRNKGNFPGRFSGRQFSNSRSEMNVSTLELGDSALYLCASSLEPSGDRRGYTFGSGTRLTVV.

The CDR3 bases are TGTGCCAGCTCAGAACTAGCGGGAGGGAGACAAGAGACCCAGTACTTC. Protein: CASSELAGGRQETQYF. This chain connects TRBV18 to TRBJ2-5; 13 positions agree with TRBD2. The length of the CDR3 is 16 residues. Germline V lookup: CDR1 KGHSH, CDR2 LQKENI. The trim removed 5 bases at V and 2 bases at J, leaving 5 bases unmatched. Combining the CDR3 with reference TRBV18 and TRBJ2-5 gives the whole variable domain NAGVMQNPRHLVRRRGQEARLRCSPMKGHSHVYWYRQLPEEGLKFMVYLQKENIIDESGMPKERFSAEFPKEGPSILRIQQVVRGDSAAYFCASSELAGGRQETQYFGPGTRLLVL.

The rearrangement links TRBV5-1 to TRBJ2-5; TRBD2 matches 8 bases. From germline, CDR1 is SGHRS and CDR2 YFSETQ. The CDR3 has 16 residues. Germline trimming cut 1 base from V and 5 bases from J; bases unmatched to any gene: 10. The CDR3 nucleotides read TGCGCCAGCAGCTTGCGGGGGGGGGCGAGGTCGGAGACCCAGTACTTC. It encodes CASSLRGGARSETQYF.

V and J are TRBV4-2 and TRBJ1-2; no definite D call. Trimming shortened V by 6 bases and J by 4 bases, and 15 bases separated the two germline ends. CDR1 and CDR2 (germline): LGHNA, YNFKEQ. CDR3 size: 14 residues. CDR3 nucleotide sequence: TGTGCCAGCAGACGAGACGTAGGCGGCTATGGCTACACCTTC. This encodes CASRRDVGGYGYTF.

This clone has only a few counts. The J gene is TRBJ1-4, the V gene TRBV9, with 7 positions matching TRBD1. The junction had 3 bases not matched to a gene; V was cut back by 2 bases and J by 5 bases. The CDR3 sequence is 14 residues long. Germline V gives CDR1 SGDLS, CDR2 YYNGEE. CDR3 DNA: TGTGCCAGCAGCGTTAGGGGGCGGAATGAAAAACTGTTTTTT. Translation gives CASSVRGRNEKLFF.

The genes are TRBV27 and TRBJ1-1; D is possibly TRBD1 (6 bases). Between the trimmed V and J ends, which lost 4 bases and 5 bases, there was a span of 14 bases. CDR3 length: 14 residues. Germline V CDR1 and CDR2: MNHEY, SMNVEV (reference sequence). CDR3 in DNA: TGTGCCAGCAGTTCGGTCAGGGGCACTACTGAAGCTTTCTTT. Translated: CASSSVRGTTEAFF.

This clone was found a few times. The chain combines TRBV28 with TRBJ1-2, with D tentatively TRBD1 (5 bases). Germline assignment: CDR1 MDHEN and CDR2 SYDVKM. The ends were cut back, 6 bases at V and 4 bases at J, with 15 bases in the middle. CDR3 length equals 14 residues. The CDR3 here is CASRLSPGFYGYTF. CDR3 coding DNA: TGTGCCAGCAGGCTTTCACCAGGGTTCTATGGCTACACCTTC.

V usage is TRBV6-5 and J usage is TRBJ1-2; 9 nucleotides match TRBD1. Germline V gene sequence: CDR1 MNHEY, CDR2 SVGAGI. V lost 6 bases to trimming and J lost 8 bases; unmatched junction nucleotides: 7. The CDR3 is 13 amino acids. The CDR3 region is CASRGDRARGYTF. As DNA, the CDR3 is TGTGCCAGCAGAGGGGACAGGGCCAGAGGCTACACCTTC.

The chain joins TRBV7-2 to TRBJ2-1; 7 bases map to TRBD2. Trimming cost V 5 bases and J 9 bases; bases outside gene matches: 13. The CDR3 loop spans 15 amino acids. Per germline, CDR1 SGHTA and CDR2 FQGNSA. CDR3 in amino acids: CASSRDGAGRGEQFF. In DNA form, the CDR3 reads TGTGCCAGCAGCCGCGATGGAGCGGGGAGGGGTGAGCAGTTCTTC.

The genes are TRBV24-1 and TRBJ1-1; D may be TRBD1 (6 bases). The V gene lost 3 bases and the J gene lost 4 bases, with 23 bases spanning the gap. The CDR3 extends over 18 amino acids. The germline V gene has CDR1 KGHDR and CDR2 SFDVKD. The CDR3 bases are TGTGCCACCAGTGATCCGTCGAACCGGCAGGGGAGGGGCACTGAAGCTTTCTTT. It specifies CATSDPSNRQGRGTEAFF.